This T cell receptor (beta chain) was documented in a study of tissue T cells after allogeneic stem cell transplantation. Time point in this sample: mouse harvest day 14 after allogeneic transplant. The graft held 10^6 splenic CD5+ T cells and 10^7 T-cell-depleted bone marrow cells. This mouse GVHD model was MHC-mismatched B6 to BALB/c, profiled day 7 or 14. The method was immunoSEQ multiplex PCR; TCRdb's version includes in-frame clones alone and lacks a portion of them. The profile shows roughly 2,000 clones, 49% of them singletons. For this clone: Mouse gene names apply. The missing CDR3 end, 1 residue past where the read stops, is filled in from the germline J gene.

Germline CDR1 reads KGHPV; CDR2 reads FQNQEV (reference sequence). Trimming cost V 6 bases and J 0 bases, with 9 bases left between them. The CDR3 is 15 residues long. The V and J genes are TRBV26 and TRBJ1-6; a possible D gene is TRBD1 (5 bases). TRBJ1-6 is sorted into the ORF group, with uncertain function. This TCR derives from a female BALB/c mouse given C57BL/6 T cells with graft-versus-host disease after an allogeneic hematopoietic cell transplant. The sequencing sample was made of blood. CDR3 region: CASRRTLSYNSPLYF. The DNA read from the CDR3 is TGTGCCAGCAGGAGGACACTTTCCTATAATTCGCCCCTCTAC.